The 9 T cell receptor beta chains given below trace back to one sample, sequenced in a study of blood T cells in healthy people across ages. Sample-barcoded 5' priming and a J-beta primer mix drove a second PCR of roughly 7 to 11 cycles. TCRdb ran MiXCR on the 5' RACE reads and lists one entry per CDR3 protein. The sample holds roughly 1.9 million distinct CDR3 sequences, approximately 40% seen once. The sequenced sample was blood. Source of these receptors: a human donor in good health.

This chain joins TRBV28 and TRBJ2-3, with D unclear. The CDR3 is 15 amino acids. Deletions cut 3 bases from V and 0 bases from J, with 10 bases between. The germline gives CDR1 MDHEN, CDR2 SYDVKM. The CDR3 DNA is TGTGCCAGCAGTTTTCACGGGTCTAGCACAGATACGCAGTATTTT. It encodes CASSFHGSSTDTQYF.

The CDR3, as DNA: TGCAGTGCTAGACTACAGGGCCCGAGCTCCTACGAGCAGTACTTC. It encodes CSARLQGPSSYEQYF. V gene TRBV20-1 combines with J gene TRBJ2-7; possible D gene TRBD1, 6 bases. V lost 2 bases to trimming and J lost 0 bases, with 14 bases between them. CDR1 and CDR2 from the germline V gene are DFQATT and SNEGSKA (reference sequence). CDR3 length equals 15 residues.

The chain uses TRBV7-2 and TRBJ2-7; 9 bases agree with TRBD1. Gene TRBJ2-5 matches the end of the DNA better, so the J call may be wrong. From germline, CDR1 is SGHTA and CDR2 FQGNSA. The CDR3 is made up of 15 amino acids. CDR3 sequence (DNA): TGTGCCAGCAGCTTCGAAGGGACAGGGAGGGAGACCCAGTACTTC. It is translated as CASSFEGTGRETQYF.

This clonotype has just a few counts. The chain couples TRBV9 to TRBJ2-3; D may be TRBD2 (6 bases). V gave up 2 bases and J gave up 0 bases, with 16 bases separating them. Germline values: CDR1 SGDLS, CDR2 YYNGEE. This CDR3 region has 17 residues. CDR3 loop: CASSVRGATTSTDTQYF. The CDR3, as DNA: TGTGCCAGCAGCGTTCGCGGGGCTACTACTAGCACAGATACGCAGTATTTT.

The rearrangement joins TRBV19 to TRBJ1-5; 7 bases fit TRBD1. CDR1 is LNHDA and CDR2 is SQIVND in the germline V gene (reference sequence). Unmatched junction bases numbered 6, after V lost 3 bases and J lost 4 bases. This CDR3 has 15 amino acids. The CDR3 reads CASSMERQGNQPQHF. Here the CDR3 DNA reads TGTGCCAGTAGTATGGAAAGACAGGGAAATCAGCCCCAGCATTTT.

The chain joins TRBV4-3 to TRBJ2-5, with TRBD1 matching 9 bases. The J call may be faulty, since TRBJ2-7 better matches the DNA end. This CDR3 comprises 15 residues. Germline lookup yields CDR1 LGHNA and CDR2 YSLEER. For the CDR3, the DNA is TGCGCCAGCAGCCGAGGACAGGGGTATAATGGCGAGCAGTACTTC. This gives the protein CASSRGQGYNGEQYF.

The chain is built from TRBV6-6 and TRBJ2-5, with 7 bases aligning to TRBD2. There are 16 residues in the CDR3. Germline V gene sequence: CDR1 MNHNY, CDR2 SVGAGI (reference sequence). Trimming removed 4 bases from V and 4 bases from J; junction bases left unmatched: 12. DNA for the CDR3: TGTGCCAGCAGTTTTAGTGGGGCGGGGGATCGAGAGACCCAGTACTTC. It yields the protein CASSFSGAGDRETQYF.

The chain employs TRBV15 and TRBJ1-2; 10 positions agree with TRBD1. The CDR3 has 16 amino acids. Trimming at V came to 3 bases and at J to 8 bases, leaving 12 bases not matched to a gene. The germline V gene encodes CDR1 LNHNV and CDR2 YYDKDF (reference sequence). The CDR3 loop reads CATSRGDRGGLRGYTF. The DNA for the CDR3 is TGTGCCACCAGCAGGGGGGACAGGGGAGGCCTTCGGGGCTACACCTTC.

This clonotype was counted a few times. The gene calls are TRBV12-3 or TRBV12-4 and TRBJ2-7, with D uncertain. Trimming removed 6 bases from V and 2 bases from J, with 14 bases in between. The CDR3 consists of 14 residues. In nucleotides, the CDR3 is TGTGCCAGCAGCCCGTTCGCCGATACCTACGAGCAGTACTTC. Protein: CASSPFADTYEQYF.